Listed here is a single T cell receptor (beta chain). Its antigen is unidentified. A J-beta primer mix and a sample-barcoded 5' primer were used in a second PCR of roughly 6 to 11 cycles. Tagging of each cDNA molecule was performed by a template-switch adaptor with 12 random nucleotides. Each CDR3 protein gets one entry after TCRdb re-called the 5' RACE reads with MiXCR. The repertoire holds 1.8 million or so distinct CDR3 sequences, 39% seen once, with approximately 22% in the top ten. The data stem from a study of blood T cells in healthy people across ages. Extraction yielded at least 5 micrograms of total RNA per sample. Findings and limits, study-wide: Per-million-T-cell TCR beta diversity fell roughly linearly with age. It was not known whether donors were CMV positive (a possible confounder of expanded clonotype changes).

Germline CDR1 reads SQVTM; CDR2 reads ANQGSEA. This CDR3 region has 14 residues. J was trimmed by 5 bases and V by 5 bases; bases with no gene match: 8. The sequence derives from a human donor in good health. Specimen: blood. V and J are TRBV29-1 and TRBJ1-2; 10 bases line up with TRBD1. The CDR3 nucleotides read TGCAGCGTTCCCGACAGGGGGCATGGGTATGGCTACACCTTC. Residues: CSVPDRGHGYGYTF.